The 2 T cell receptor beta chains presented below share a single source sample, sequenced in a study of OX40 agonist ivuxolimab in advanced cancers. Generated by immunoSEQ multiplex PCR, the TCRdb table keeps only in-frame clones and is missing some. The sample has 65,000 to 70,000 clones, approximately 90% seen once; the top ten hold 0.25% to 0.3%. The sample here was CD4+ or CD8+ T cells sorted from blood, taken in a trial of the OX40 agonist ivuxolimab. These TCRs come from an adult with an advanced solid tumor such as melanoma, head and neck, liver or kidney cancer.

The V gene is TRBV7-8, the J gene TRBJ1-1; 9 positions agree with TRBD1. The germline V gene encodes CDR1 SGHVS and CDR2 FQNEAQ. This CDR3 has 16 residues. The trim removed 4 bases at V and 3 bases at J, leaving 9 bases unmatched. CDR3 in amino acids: CASSYGQGKKDTEAFF. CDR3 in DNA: TGTGCCAGCAGCTACGGACAGGGGAAAAAAGACACTGAAGCTTTCTTT.

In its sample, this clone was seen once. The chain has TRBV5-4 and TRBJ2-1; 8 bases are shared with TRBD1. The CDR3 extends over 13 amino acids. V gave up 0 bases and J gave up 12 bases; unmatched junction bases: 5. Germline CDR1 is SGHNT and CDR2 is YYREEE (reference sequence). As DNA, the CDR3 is TGTGCCAGCAGCTTGGCAGGGGGCTTCGGGCAGTTCTTC. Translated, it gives CASSLAGGFGQFF.